The source of this TCR beta chain is a study of T-cell memory formation after mild COVID-19 (dated by TCRdb to about 2021). Turning to the overall study: Most TCR sequence clusters were specific to one of the two donors. In two donors, T-cell clones that expanded and contracted after mild COVID-19 were tracked by sequencing TCRalpha and TCRbeta repertoires over time. The cohort comprised two young, previously healthy adult volunteers, one female and one male. Study-wide findings and limitations: Balanced CD4/CD8 phenotypes were observed for clones contracting from day 15 to 85, whereas a bias towards CD4+ was observed for a second wave of clones expanding from day 15 to 37. SARS-CoV-2 specificity of the second-wave clones peaking on day 37 was not confirmed. The study covered only a couple of mild cases, and larger cohorts including severe cases with pre-infection samples were considered necessary. Contracting CD4+ clones were located mainly in the CM and EM memory subsets, whereas CD8+ clones were found to be enriched in EMRA. Some responding clones were detected in pre-infection memory, which suggested that pre-existing cross-reactive memory T cells had joined the SARS-CoV-2 response.

Ficoll-Paque density gradient centrifugation was the method used to isolate PBMCs. V is cut back by 3 bases and J by 6 bases, with 9 bases in the junction unmatched. Counted from cysteine to phenylalanine, this CDR3 has 15 amino acids. CDR3 DNA is the only sequence kept; it has 45 bases, read in frame from the first base. As encoded in the germline V gene (reference sequence), CDR1 is DFQATT while CDR2 is SNEGSKA. This sample was sequenced with an Illumina NovaSeq 6000. TCRalpha and TCRbeta cDNA libraries were built by 5'RACE with constant-segment primers, adding sample barcodes and unique molecular identifiers. RNA was extracted from every sample with Trizol reagent. The libraries were amplified in two PCR steps, and the second step added a second sample barcode and Illumina TruSeq adapters. Sequencing of the libraries was done on an Illumina NovaSeq, producing 2 x 150 bp paired-end reads. The study's processing was this. With migec v1.2.7, reads were demultiplexed and then collapsed into UMI-guided consensus sequences. With mixcr v2.1.11, UMI consensuses were aligned to TRA and TRB V and J templates and assembled into clonotypes. A clonotype was counted as expanded or contracted only when both edgeR and NoisET called the clonotype significant, with the noise models trained on biological replicates. For edgeR calls, a false discovery rate-adjusted p below 0.01 and a log2 fold-change threshold of 1 were applied. PCA with hierarchical clustering of max-normalized trajectories of the 1000 most abundant clonotypes was used as exploratory dynamics analysis. Each responding clone was given a CD4 or CD8 phenotype based on the CD4+ and CD8+ repertoires, which had been sequenced separately. The public sequencing data were trimmed at Q25 with fastp and processed into clonotypes with MiXCR by TCRdb, which kept only in-frame beta chains. Rows merge per CDR3 protein into single entries with the most common DNA and genes. What appears here as the V and J calls and clone size reflects TCRdb's work, not the paper's. For this sample the table gives approximately 570,000 distinct CDR3 sequences, of which roughly 18% were detected only once. The ten top clones hold around 12% of the sample.

This clonotype was counted at least ten times. Its antigen remains unidentified. The sample holds no much larger clone one base away, and base qualities are not on file. The rearrangement combines TRBV20-1 with TRBJ2-1, with 9 central nucleotides matching TRBD1. The TCR was taken from an adult woman who had mild COVID-19 (a few samples of this study predate the infection). The sample titles of this study are shuffled in the database, so cell type and time point are left out; the donor was told from shared clones. The sample taken for sequencing was PBMCs or a T cell subset sorted from them (not recorded which). The CDR3 here reads CSARAGTGPSNEQFF. The DNA is as follows: TGCAGTGCTAGGGCCGGGACAGGGCCCTCCAATGAGCAGTTCTTC.